This TCR beta chain was captured in a study of cytomegalovirus exposure and HLA in healthy donors. V shed 6 bases and J 3 bases; nucleotides not matched to a gene: 3. The CDR3 consists of 13 residues. In germline, CDR1 is WNHNN, CDR2 SYGVQD (reference sequence). This clone has only a few counts. PCR used 60 Vbeta primers and 13 Jbeta primers. Only in-frame clones appear in the TCRdb table, and some are missing; sequencing was by immunoSEQ multiplex PCR. The repertoire has 120,000 or so clones, 60% to 80% of them found once; the top ten carry 15% to 20%. The sample was PBMCs. The source is a man over 45 in good health and CMV-seropositive. V gene TRBV10-1 combines with J gene TRBJ1-2; TRBD1 agrees at 8 bases. The CDR3 nucleotides read TGCGCCAGCAGCGACAGGGGATACTATGGCTACACCTTC. It is translated as CASSDRGYYGYTF.